This entry lists 10 T cell receptor beta chains sequenced from one sample in a study of shared clonotypes between healthy human individuals. Clones were sequenced by immunoSEQ multiplex PCR, and TCRdb holds only the in-frame ones, with some missing. The sample shows roughly 700,000 clones, roughly 91% of them seen only once. The sample taken for sequencing was memory CD8+ T cells from PBMCs. Subset given: CD45RO+ cells pooled with CCR7-negative TemRA cells. Every receptor here comes from a man aged 18 to 29 in good health. Some clones in this sample may be carry-over from other donors' samples.

The chain links TRBV27 to TRBJ1-1, with a possible D match to TRBD1 (6 bases). Germline V lookup: CDR1 MNHEY, CDR2 SMNVEV (reference sequence). This CDR3 region has 14 residues. The V end lost 6 bases, the J end lost 1 base, and 12 bases lay between the germline ends. The CDR3 DNA reads TGTGCCAGCAGCACTAAGGGGGGGAACACTGAAGCTTTCTTT. Translating gives CASSTKGGNTEAFF.

This chain joins TRBV29-1 and TRBJ2-7; D is tentatively TRBD1 or TRBD2 (5 bases each). Germline V gene data show CDR1 as SQVTM and CDR2 as ANQGSEA. V was trimmed by 5 bases and J by 3 bases, leaving 11 bases between them. The CDR3 contains 12 residues. For the CDR3, the DNA is TGCAGCGTTCTCGGTGGGGGCTACGAGCAGTACTTC. The encoded protein is CSVLGGGYEQYF.

This sequence joins TRBV6-1 and TRBJ1-2; 12 bases align to TRBD1. J was trimmed by 7 bases and V by 10 bases; bases with no gene match: 7. There are 13 residues in the CDR3. Germline lookup yields CDR1 MNHNS and CDR2 SASEGT. The CDR3 nucleotides read TGTGCCAACCGGGACAGGGGGCCTCTTGGCTACACCTTC. This codes for CANRDRGPLGYTF.

J is TRBJ2-7 and V is TRBV5-4; the match to TRBD2 covers 7 bases. Germline V CDR1 and CDR2: SGHNT, YYREEE (reference sequence). V was pared by 4 bases and J by 5 bases, with 9 bases of the junction left unmatched. The CDR3 runs to 14 residues. CDR3 loop: CASSRWGTIHEQYF. CDR3 nucleotide sequence: TGTGCCAGCAGCCGCTGGGGGACTATCCACGAGCAGTACTTC.

V and J are TRBV15 and TRBJ1-1; D is uncertain. V dropped 2 bases and J dropped 5 bases, with 6 bases sitting between them. Germline lookup yields CDR1 LNHNV and CDR2 YYDKDF (reference sequence). The CDR3 runs 12 residues. CDR3 region: CATSRSMTEAFF. The DNA of the CDR3 is TGTGCCACCAGCAGATCCATGACTGAAGCTTTCTTT.

CDR3 protein: CASSLYFQETQYF. CDR3 bases: TGTGCCAGCAGCTTATACTTCCAAGAGACCCAGTACTTC. The genes are TRBV6-5 and TRBJ2-5; unclear D gene. CDR1 and CDR2 (germline): MNHEY, SVGAGI. Trimming removed 6 bases at V and 1 base at J, with 9 bases between. This CDR3 spans 13 amino acids.

V usage is TRBV5-4 and J usage is TRBJ2-1, with TRBD2 identical over 8 bases. After removal of 4 bases from V and 9 bases from J, the junction contained 6 bases not matched to a gene. Germline CDR1 reads SGHNT; CDR2 reads YYREEE (reference sequence). The CDR3 consists of 13 residues. The CDR3 spells CASSGSGGGEQFF. The DNA of the CDR3 is TGTGCCAGCAGCGGGAGCGGGGGAGGTGAGCAGTTCTTC.

J is TRBJ1-5 and V is TRBV28; D is ambiguous. Germline-derived CDR1 and CDR2 are MDHEN and SYDVKM. Trimming removed 6 bases from V and 0 bases from J, with 18 bases in between. The CDR3 runs to 17 residues. CDR3 coding DNA: TGTGCCAGCAGCGTCCGAGGCTGGCAGGCTAGCAATCAGCCCCAGCATTTT. Its translation is CASSVRGWQASNQPQHF.

The chain couples TRBV9 to TRBJ2-1; 10 bases match TRBD2. Germline V gene sequence: CDR1 SGDLS, CDR2 YYNGEE. The length of the CDR3 is 15 residues. After removal of 0 bases from V and 7 bases from J, the junction contained 4 bases not matched to a gene. The CDR3 spells CASSVGELAGNEQFF. The CDR3 coding sequence is TGTGCCAGCAGCGTAGGAGAACTAGCGGGAAATGAGCAGTTCTTC. Based on the CDR3 plus reference TRBV9 and TRBJ2-1, the full variable domain is DSGVTQTPKHLITATGQRVTLRCSPRSGDLSVYWYQQSLDQGLQFLIQYYNGEERAKGNILERFSAQQFPDLHSELNLSSLELGDSALYFCASSVGELAGNEQFFGPGTRLTVL.

This clone was seen just once. The genes are TRBV29-1 and TRBJ2-5; 7 positions match TRBD1. CDR3 length equals 12 residues. Germline V gene data show CDR1 as SQVTM and CDR2 as ANQGSEA. Germline trimming cut 5 bases from V and 5 bases from J; bases unmatched to any gene: 5. Written as DNA, the CDR3 is TGCAGCGTTCTGGACAGGCTGGAGACCCAGTACTTC. Translated: CSVLDRLETQYF.